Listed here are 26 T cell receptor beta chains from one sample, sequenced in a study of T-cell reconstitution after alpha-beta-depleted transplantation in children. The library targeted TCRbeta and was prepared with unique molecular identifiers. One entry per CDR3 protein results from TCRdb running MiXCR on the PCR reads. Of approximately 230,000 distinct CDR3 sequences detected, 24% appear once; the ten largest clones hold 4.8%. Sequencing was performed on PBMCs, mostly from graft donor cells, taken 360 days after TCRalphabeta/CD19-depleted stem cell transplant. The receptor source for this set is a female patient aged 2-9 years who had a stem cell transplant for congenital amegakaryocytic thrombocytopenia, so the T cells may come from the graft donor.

The CDR3 protein is CASSYPGQVRRDTGELFF. In DNA form, the CDR3 reads TGTGCCAGCAGTTACCCGGGACAGGTCCGGAGGGACACCGGGGAGCTGTTTTTT. This chain joins TRBV6-2 or TRBV6-3 and TRBJ2-2, with 8 nucleotides matching TRBD1. Germline V lookup: CDR1 MNHEY, CDR2 SVGEGT. The length of the CDR3 is 18 residues. Trimming removed 2 bases from V and 3 bases from J; junction bases left unmatched: 11.

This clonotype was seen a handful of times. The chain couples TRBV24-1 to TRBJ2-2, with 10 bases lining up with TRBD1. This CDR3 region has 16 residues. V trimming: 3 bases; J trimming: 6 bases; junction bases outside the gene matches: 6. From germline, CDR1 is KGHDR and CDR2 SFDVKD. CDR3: CATSDAGQGGSGELFF. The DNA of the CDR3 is TGTGCCACCAGTGATGCCGGACAGGGGGGTTCCGGGGAGCTGTTTTTT.

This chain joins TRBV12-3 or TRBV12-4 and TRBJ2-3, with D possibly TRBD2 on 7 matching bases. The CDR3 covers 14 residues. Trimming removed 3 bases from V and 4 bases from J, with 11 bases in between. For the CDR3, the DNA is TGTGCCAGCAGTTTTGGGGGGGCGGCAGATACGCAGTATTTT. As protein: CASSFGGAADTQYF.

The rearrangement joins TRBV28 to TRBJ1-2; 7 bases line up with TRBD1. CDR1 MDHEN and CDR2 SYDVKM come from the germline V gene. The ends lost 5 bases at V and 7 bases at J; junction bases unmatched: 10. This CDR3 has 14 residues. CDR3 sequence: CASSHGTVRGGYTF. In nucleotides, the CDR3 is TGTGCCAGCAGTCACGGGACAGTTAGAGGTGGCTACACCTTC.

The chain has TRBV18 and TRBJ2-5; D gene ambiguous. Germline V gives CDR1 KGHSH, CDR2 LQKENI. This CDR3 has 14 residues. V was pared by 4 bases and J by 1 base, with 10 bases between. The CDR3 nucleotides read TGTGCCAGCTCACGCAGGACGGGCCAAGAGACCCAGTACTTC. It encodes CASSRRTGQETQYF.

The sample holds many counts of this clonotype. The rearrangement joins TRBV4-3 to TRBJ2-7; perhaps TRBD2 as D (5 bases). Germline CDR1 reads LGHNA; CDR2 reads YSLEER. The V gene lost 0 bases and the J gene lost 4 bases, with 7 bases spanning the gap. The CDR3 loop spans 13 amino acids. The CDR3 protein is CASSQELVYEQYF. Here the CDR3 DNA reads TGCGCCAGCAGCCAAGAACTAGTATACGAGCAGTACTTC.

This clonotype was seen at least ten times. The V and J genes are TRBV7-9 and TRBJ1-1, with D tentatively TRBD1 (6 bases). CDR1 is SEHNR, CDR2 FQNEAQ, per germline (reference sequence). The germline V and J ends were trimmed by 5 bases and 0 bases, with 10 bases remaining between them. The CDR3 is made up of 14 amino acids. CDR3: CASSEDRLNTEAFF. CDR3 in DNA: TGTGCCAGCAGCGAAGACAGGTTGAACACTGAAGCTTTCTTT.

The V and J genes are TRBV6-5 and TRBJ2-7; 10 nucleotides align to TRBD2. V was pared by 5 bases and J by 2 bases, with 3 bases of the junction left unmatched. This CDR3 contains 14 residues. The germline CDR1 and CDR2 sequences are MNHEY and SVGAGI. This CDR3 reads CASSPTSGPYEQYF. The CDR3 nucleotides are TGTGCCAGCAGTCCGACTAGCGGGCCCTACGAGCAGTACTTC.

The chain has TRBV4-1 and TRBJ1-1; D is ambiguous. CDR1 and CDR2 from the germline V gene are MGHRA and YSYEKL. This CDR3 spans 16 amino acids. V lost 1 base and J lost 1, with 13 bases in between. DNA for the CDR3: TGCGCCAGCAGCCAAGTGGGCCTACGATGGAACACTGAAGCTTTCTTT. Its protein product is CASSQVGLRWNTEAFF.

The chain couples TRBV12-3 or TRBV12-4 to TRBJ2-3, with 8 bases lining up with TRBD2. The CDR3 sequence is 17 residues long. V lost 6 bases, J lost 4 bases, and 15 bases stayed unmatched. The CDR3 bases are TGTGCCAGCAGACCCCAGCGGGAGTTAGTCCGTTCAGATACGCAGTATTTT. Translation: CASRPQRELVRSDTQYF.

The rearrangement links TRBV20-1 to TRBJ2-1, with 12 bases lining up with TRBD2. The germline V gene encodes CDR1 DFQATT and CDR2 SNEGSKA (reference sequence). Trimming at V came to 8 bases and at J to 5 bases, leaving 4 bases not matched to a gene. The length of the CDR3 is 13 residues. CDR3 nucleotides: TGCAGTACAGGACTAGCGGGGCACAATGAGCAGTTCTTC. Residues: CSTGLAGHNEQFF.

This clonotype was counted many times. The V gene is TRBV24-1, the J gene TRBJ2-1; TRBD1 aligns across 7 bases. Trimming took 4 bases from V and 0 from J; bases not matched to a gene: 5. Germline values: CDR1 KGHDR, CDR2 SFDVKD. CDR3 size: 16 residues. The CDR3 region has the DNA TGTGCCACCAGTGACCTACAGGGGAGCTCCTACAATGAGCAGTTCTTC. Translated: CATSDLQGSSYNEQFF.

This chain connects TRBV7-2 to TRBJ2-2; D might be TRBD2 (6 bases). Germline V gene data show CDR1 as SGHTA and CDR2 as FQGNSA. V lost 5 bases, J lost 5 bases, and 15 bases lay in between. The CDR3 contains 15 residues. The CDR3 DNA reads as TGTGCCAGCAGCCCATCCGGGAGTAGTACCGGGGAGCTGTTTTTT. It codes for CASSPSGSSTGELFF.

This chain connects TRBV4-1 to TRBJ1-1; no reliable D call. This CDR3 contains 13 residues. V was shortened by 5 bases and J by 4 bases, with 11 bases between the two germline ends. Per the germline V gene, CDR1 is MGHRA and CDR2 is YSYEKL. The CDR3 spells CASSFVPVTEAFF. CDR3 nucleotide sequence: TGCGCCAGCAGCTTTGTGCCAGTCACTGAAGCTTTCTTT.

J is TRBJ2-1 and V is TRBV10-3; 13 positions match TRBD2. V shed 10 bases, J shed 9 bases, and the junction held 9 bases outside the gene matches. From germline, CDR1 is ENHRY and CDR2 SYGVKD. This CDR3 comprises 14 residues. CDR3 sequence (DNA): TGTGCCACAAGGACTAGCGGGAGAGCTGGTGAGCAGTTCTTC. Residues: CATRTSGRAGEQFF.

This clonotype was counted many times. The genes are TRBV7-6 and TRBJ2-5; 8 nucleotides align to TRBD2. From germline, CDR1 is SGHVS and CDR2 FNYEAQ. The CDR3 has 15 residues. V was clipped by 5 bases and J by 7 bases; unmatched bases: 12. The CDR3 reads CASSAGLAGVATQYF. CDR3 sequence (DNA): TGTGCCAGCAGCGCCGGACTAGCTGGGGTTGCGACCCAGTACTTC.

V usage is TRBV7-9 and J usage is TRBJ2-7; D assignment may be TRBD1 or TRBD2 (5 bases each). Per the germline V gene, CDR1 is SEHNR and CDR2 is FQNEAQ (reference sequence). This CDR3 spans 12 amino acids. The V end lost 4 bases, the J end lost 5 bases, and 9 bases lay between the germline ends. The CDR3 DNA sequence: TGTGCCAGCAGCTATAGGGACCACGAGCAGTACTTC. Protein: CASSYRDHEQYF.

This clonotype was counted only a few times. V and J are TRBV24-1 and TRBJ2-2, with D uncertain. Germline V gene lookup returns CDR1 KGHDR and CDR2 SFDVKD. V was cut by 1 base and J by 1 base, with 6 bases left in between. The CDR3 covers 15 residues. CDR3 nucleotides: TGTGCCACCAGTGATTTTTCGGGGAACACCGGGGAGCTGTTTTTT. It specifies CATSDFSGNTGELFF.

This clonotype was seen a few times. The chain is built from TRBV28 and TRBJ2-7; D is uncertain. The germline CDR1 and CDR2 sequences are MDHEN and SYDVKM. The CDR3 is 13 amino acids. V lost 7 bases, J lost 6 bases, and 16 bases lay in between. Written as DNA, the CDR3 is TGTGCCAGCACCCTCCGGCGGAGTGGCGAGCAGTACTTC. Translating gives CASTLRRSGEQYF.

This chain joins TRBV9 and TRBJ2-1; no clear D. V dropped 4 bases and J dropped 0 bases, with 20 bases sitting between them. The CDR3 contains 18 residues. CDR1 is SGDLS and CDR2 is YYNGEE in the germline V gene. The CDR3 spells CASSRNSFSPYSYNEQFF. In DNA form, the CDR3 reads TGTGCCAGCAGCCGGAACAGCTTTTCCCCTTACTCCTACAATGAGCAGTTCTTC.

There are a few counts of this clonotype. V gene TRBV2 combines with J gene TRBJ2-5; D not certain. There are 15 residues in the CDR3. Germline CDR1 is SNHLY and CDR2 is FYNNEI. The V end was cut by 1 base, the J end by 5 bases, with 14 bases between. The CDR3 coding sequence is TGTGCCAGCAGTGAAGTGGCCACCCAAACGGAGACCCAGTACTTC. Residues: CASSEVATQTETQYF. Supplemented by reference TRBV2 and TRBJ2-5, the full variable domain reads EPEVTQTPSHQVTQMGQEVILRCVPISNHLYFYWYRQILGQKVEFLVSFYNNEISEKSEIFDDQFSVERPDGSNFTLKIRSTKLEDSAMYFCASSEVATQTETQYFGPGTRLLVL.

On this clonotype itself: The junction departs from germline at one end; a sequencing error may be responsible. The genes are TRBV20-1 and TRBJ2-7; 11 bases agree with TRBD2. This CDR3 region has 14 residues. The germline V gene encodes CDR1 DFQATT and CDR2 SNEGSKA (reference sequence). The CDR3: CSAASGLAEYEEYF. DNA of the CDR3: TGCAGTGCTGCTTCGGGACTAGCGGAATACGAGGAGTACTTC.

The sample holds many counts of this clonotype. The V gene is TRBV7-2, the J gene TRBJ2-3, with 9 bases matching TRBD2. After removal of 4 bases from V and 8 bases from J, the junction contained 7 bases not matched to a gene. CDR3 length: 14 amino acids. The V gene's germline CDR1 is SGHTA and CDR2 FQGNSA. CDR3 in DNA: TGTGCCAGCAGCTCGACGCCGGGACTAGCTACGCAGTATTTT. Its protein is CASSSTPGLATQYF.

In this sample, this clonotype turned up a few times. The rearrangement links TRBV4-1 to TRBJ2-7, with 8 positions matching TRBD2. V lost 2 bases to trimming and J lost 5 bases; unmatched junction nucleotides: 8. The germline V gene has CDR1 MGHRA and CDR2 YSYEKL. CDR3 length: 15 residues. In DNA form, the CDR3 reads TGCGCCAGCAGCCAAAAGCTGAGCGGGAGTGACGAGCAGTACTTC. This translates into CASSQKLSGSDEQYF.

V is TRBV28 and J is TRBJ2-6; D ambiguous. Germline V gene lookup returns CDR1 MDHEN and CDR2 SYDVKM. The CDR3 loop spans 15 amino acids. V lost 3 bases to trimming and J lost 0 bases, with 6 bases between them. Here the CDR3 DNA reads TGTGCCAGCAGTTTCGCCCCCTCTGGGGCCAACGTCCTGACTTTC. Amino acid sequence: CASSFAPSGANVLTF.

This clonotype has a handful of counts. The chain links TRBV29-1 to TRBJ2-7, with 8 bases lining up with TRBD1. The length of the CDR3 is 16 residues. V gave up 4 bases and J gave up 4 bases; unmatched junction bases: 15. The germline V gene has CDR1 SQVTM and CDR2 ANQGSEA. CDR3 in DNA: TGCAGCGTTGCGGGGACAGGTCGGGACGCCTGGTACGAGCAGTACTTC. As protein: CSVAGTGRDAWYEQYF.